This T cell receptor beta chain was documented in a study of OX40 agonist ivuxolimab in advanced cancers. Across the study: Intravenous ivuxolimab at 0.01 to 10 mg/kg was given to patients every 2 weeks. Hepatocellular carcinoma, melanoma, renal cell or head and neck cancer occurred in dose-escalation patients.

The CDR3 spans 15 residues. Trimming took 1 base from V and 9 from J; bases not matched to a gene: 5. CDR1 and CDR2 (germline): GTSNPN, SVGIG (reference sequence). Study-wide results and limits: The investigators did not determine what antigen specificity the expanded peripheral T cells had. CD4+ T cells averaged fewer expanded clones than CD8+ T cells.

As concerns this clone: Its antigen is unknown.

Sequenced by immunoSEQ multiplex PCR; TCRdb stores in-frame clones only, minus some. The sample gives about 19,000 clones, around 82% of which show up once; more than 9.5% is in the top ten. The rearrangement links TRBV30 to TRBJ2-1; 14 bases map to TRBD2. The sample in question was CD4+ or CD8+ T cells sorted from blood, obtained in a trial of the OX40 agonist ivuxolimab. The receptor comes from an adult with an advanced solid tumor such as melanoma, head and neck, liver or kidney cancer. The CDR3 region is CAWSAGTSGRGEQFF. CDR3 DNA sequence: TGTGCCTGGAGTGCCGGGACTAGCGGGAGAGGTGAGCAGTTCTTC. The full variable domain, completed using reference TRBV30 and TRBJ2-1, is SQTIHQWPATLVQPVGSPLSLECTVEGTSNPNLYWYRQAAGRGLQLLFYSVGIGQISSEVPQNLSASRPQDRQFILSSKKLLLSDSGFYLCAWSAGTSGRGEQFFGPGTRLTVL.